A selection of T cell receptor beta chains follows, all from one sample in a study of cytotoxic CD8 clonotypes in ibrutinib-treated CLL. Sequencing was performed with immunoSEQ multiplex PCR; in TCRdb, only in-frame clones are kept and a portion is missing. The table shows about 120,000 clones, with 55% to 75% occurring only once. Sequenced material: PBMCs, taken after 24 months of ibrutinib treatment. The receptors were gathered from a human donor with chronic lymphocytic leukemia. The CDR3 runs from the conserved cysteine through the conserved F or W. D genes are given only for firm matches. Expanded clones get a size class; other rows say once, few or many, or leave the size out.

CDR3,DNA,V,J,D,size
CASSPRGLSTDTQYF,TGTGCCAGCAGTCCCAGGGGGCTAAGCACAGATACGCAGTATTTT,TRBV9,TRBJ2-3,TRBD1,NA
CASGLVFGAGLAGELFF,TGTGCTAGTGGTTTGGTCTTTGGGGCAGGGCTCGCCGGGGAGCTGTTTTTT,TRBV12-5,TRBJ2-2,NA,NA
CAWSVGTNYGYTF,TGTGCCTGGTCGGTGGGGACTAACTATGGCTACACCTTC,TRBV30,TRBJ1-2,NA,NA
CASSLDGAPYNEQFF,TGTGCCAGCAGCTTAGACGGGGCCCCCTACAATGAGCAGTTCTTC,TRBV7-2,TRBJ2-1,NA,NA
CASSDSGGTDTQYF,TGTGCCAGCAGTGACTCGGGGGGCACAGATACGCAGTATTTT,TRBV6-4,TRBJ2-3,NA,NA
CATAPTGAWYGYTF,TGTGCCACCGCGCCGACGGGGGCATGGTATGGCTACACCTTC,TRBV27,TRBJ1-2,NA,few
CASSSVRGAKNIQYF,TGTGCCAGCAGTTCGGTCAGAGGAGCCAAAAACATTCAGTACTTC,TRBV27,TRBJ2-4,NA,NA
CASSPGGTSAGYTF,TGTGCCAGCAGCCCCGGTGGCACATCGGCCGGCTACACCTTC,TRBV14,TRBJ1-2,NA,NA
CASSLSLRSRETQYF,TGTGCCAGCAGCTTAAGTCTGCGGTCTCGGGAGACCCAGTACTTC,TRBV7-6,TRBJ2-5,NA,NA
CASSLMEGTEAFF,TGTGCCAGCAGCTTGATGGAGGGAACTGAAGCTTTCTTT,TRBV5-4,TRBJ1-1,NA,many
CASRADLYNEQFF,TGTGCCAGCCGGGCAGATCTCTACAATGAGCAGTTCTTC,TRBV6-6,TRBJ2-1,NA,NA
CASTPSSSNQPQHF,TGTGCCAGCACCCCGAGCAGTTCCAATCAGCCCCAGCATTTT,TRBV25-1,TRBJ1-5,NA,NA
CASSRDRNNSPLHF,TGTGCCAGCAGCAGGGACAGGAATAATTCACCCCTCCACTTT,TRBV9,TRBJ1-6,TRBD1,NA
CATSRETGDYGYTF,TGTGCCACCAGCAGGGAGACAGGGGACTATGGCTACACCTTC,TRBV15,TRBJ1-2,TRBD1,many
CASRAYGGYGYTF,TGTGCCAGCAGAGCTTACGGGGGCTATGGCTACACCTTC,TRBV6-1,TRBJ1-2,NA,NA
CASSLESGANTEAFF,TGCGCCAGCAGCTTGGAATCGGGGGCGAACACTGAAGCTTTCTTT,TRBV5-1,TRBJ1-1,NA,NA
CASRAHLGTDTQYF,TGTGCCAGTAGAGCCCATCTAGGGACAGATACGCAGTATTTT,TRBV19,TRBJ2-3,NA,few
CSVGQGGYGNIQYF,TGCAGCGTTGGACAGGGCGGTTACGGAAACATTCAGTACTTC,TRBV29-1,TRBJ2-4,TRBD1,NA
CASSRTGLQNTGELFF,TGCGCCAGCAGTCGGACGGGACTGCAAAACACCGGGGAGCTGTTTTTT,TRBV5-1,TRBJ2-2,NA,NA
CAISDTANTGELFF,TGTGCCATCAGTGATACTGCGAACACCGGGGAGCTGTTTTTT,TRBV10-3,TRBJ2-2,NA,NA
CASSSIGGTSNEKLFF,TGCGCCAGCAGCTCAATAGGCGGGACGTCTAATGAAAAACTGTTTTTT,TRBV5-1,TRBJ1-4,NA,few
CASTVNGFGSPLHF,TGTGCCAGCACCGTTAACGGGTTTGGGTCACCCCTCCACTTT,TRBV5-6,TRBJ1-6,NA,NA
CASSSPGTGGETQYF,TGTGCCAGCAGTTCTCCCGGGACAGGGGGCGAGACCCAGTACTTC,TRBV27,TRBJ2-5,TRBD1,few
CAWSSAGFNEQFF,TGTGCCTGGAGTTCAGCGGGGTTCAATGAGCAGTTCTTC,TRBV30,TRBJ2-1,TRBD2,few
CASSQSTALGGYTF,TGTGCCAGCAGCCAATCGACGGCACTGGGGGGCTACACCTTC,TRBV16,TRBJ1-2,NA,NA
CSAGVSYNSPLHF,TGCAGCGCGGGGGTCTCCTATAATTCACCCCTCCACTTT,TRBV29-1,TRBJ1-6,NA,NA
CASSSYGQGPNGGYTF,TGTGCCAGCAGCTCCTACGGGCAGGGTCCTAATGGTGGCTACACCTTC,TRBV5-6,TRBJ1-2,NA,NA
CASREDREAFF,TGTGCCAGCAGGGAGGACAGGGAAGCTTTCTTT,TRBV6-1,TRBJ1-1,TRBD1,NA
CAWSVPVTSYEQYF,TGTGCCTGGAGTGTACCCGTGACCTCCTACGAGCAGTACTTC,TRBV30,TRBJ2-7,NA,NA
CASSLLDRATGELFF,TGTGCCAGCAGCCTATTGGACAGGGCCACCGGGGAGCTGTTTTTT,TRBV7-2,TRBJ2-2,TRBD1,NA
CASSITVGARTGELFF,TGTGCCAGCAGCATTACTGTCGGGGCTAGGACCGGGGAGCTGTTTTTT,TRBV7-9,TRBJ2-2,NA,NA
CASSDKRTGELFF,TGTGCCAGCAGTGATAAGAGGACCGGGGAGCTGTTTTTT,TRBV2,TRBJ2-2,NA,NA
CASIELGRQGWTGELFF,TGTGCCAGCATCGAATTGGGGAGACAGGGTTGGACCGGGGAGCTGTTTTTT,TRBV7-6,TRBJ2-2,TRBD1,NA
CASTPGGSSYEQYF,TGTGCCAGTACCCCCGGAGGCAGCTCCTACGAGCAGTACTTC,TRBV19,TRBJ2-7,NA,many
CASSPKTQSTDTQYF,TGTGCCAGCTCACCAAAGACACAGAGCACAGATACGCAGTATTTT,TRBV18,TRBJ2-3,NA,NA
CASSLAAGSYEQYF,TGTGCCAGCAGCTTGGCGGCGGGCTCCTACGAGCAGTACTTC,TRBV28,TRBJ2-7,NA,NA
CASRGTGTTEAFF,TGTGCCAGTAGGGGGACAGGGACCACTGAAGCTTTCTTT,TRBV19,TRBJ1-1,TRBD1,few
CASSDLSYEQYF,TGTGCCAGCAGTGATCTCTCCTACGAGCAGTACTTC,TRBV25-1,TRBJ2-7,NA,few
CASSRFKQGPGNEQFF,TGTGCCAGTAGTAGGTTCAAGCAGGGGCCGGGGAATGAGCAGTTCTTC,TRBV19,TRBJ2-1,NA,NA